These T cell receptor beta chains were read from a single sample in a study of CDR3 diversity in severe acne. A single record per CDR3 protein comes from TCRdb applying MiXCR to the PCR reads. This table has over 90,000 distinct CDR3 sequences, more than 45% appearing once. The sequenced sample consisted of blood. Receptors were obtained from a male donor with acne. Both conserved end residues are part of each CDR3. Each record gives: CDR3 length, V gene, J gene, D gene, clone size, CDR3 protein, CDR3 DNA. The D gene is left open where the match is weak. Clone size is given for some rows only: seen once, a few or many times, or a class if the clone is expanded.

len: 16
v_gene: TRBV19
j_gene: TRBJ2-7
d_gene: TRBD2
abundance: many
CDR3aa: CASKQKGGASVYEQYF
CDR3nt: TGTGCCAGTAAGCAAAAGGGAGGGGCTAGCGTCTACGAGCAGTACTTC

len: 16
v_gene: TRBV2
j_gene: TRBJ2-3
d_gene: TRBD2
abundance: .
CDR3aa: CASGIAGGPLTDTQYF
CDR3nt: TGTGCTAGTGGAATAGCGGGAGGCCCTTTGACAGATACGCAGTATTTT

len: 14
v_gene: TRBV9
j_gene: TRBJ1-2
d_gene: TRBD1
abundance: .
CDR3aa: CASSVVQGAYGYTF
CDR3nt: TGTGCCAGCAGCGTAGTTCAGGGGGCGTATGGCTACACCTTC

len: 15
v_gene: TRBV6-5
j_gene: TRBJ1-4
d_gene: .
abundance: few
CDR3aa: CASRPPTKRDEKLFF
CDR3nt: TGTGCCAGCAGACCACCGACGAAGAGGGACGAAAAACTGTTTTTT

len: 18
v_gene: TRBV20-1
j_gene: TRBJ1-5
d_gene: .
abundance: many
CDR3aa: CSARDRRRAGDVNQPQHF
CDR3nt: TGCAGTGCTAGAGATCGGAGAAGGGCGGGGGATGTTAATCAGCCCCAGCATTTT

len: 13
v_gene: TRBV27
j_gene: TRBJ1-2
d_gene: TRBD1
abundance: .
CDR3aa: CASSGGQVEGYTF
CDR3nt: TGTGCCAGCAGTGGCGGACAGGTCGAGGGCTACACCTTC

len: 13
v_gene: TRBV9
j_gene: TRBJ2-3
d_gene: .
abundance: .
CDR3aa: CASSLEGGREQFF
CDR3nt: TGTGCCAGCAGCTTAGAGGGGGGGAGGGAGCAGTTTTTT

len: 13
v_gene: TRBV12-3/TRBV12-4
j_gene: TRBJ1-4
d_gene: .
abundance: .
CDR3aa: CASIKAVREKLFF
CDR3nt: TGTGCCAGCATCAAGGCGGTGAGGGAAAAACTGTTTTTT

len: 15
v_gene: TRBV7-9
j_gene: TRBJ2-7
d_gene: .
abundance: .
CDR3aa: CASSSIGPPAYEQYF
CDR3nt: TGTGCCAGCAGTAGTATCGGACCACCGGCCTACGAGCAGTACTTC

len: 14
v_gene: TRBV14
j_gene: TRBJ2-2
d_gene: .
abundance: .
CDR3aa: CASSQTENTGELFF
CDR3nt: TGTGCCAGCAGCCAAACAGAGAACACCGGGGAGCTGTTTTTT

len: 15
v_gene: TRBV7-9
j_gene: TRBJ2-6
d_gene: .
abundance: .
CDR3aa: CASSAAPAGANVLTF
CDR3nt: TGCGCCAGCAGTGCCGCTCCGGCTGGGGCCAACGTCCTGACTTTC

len: 15
v_gene: TRBV7-9
j_gene: TRBJ1-5
d_gene: .
abundance: .
CDR3aa: CASSLEGNSNQPQHF
CDR3nt: TGTGCCAGCAGCTTAGAGGGGAATAGCAATCAGCCCCAGCATTTT

len: 14
v_gene: TRBV11-2
j_gene: TRBJ1-4
d_gene: TRBD1
abundance: .
CDR3aa: CASSRDRGGEKLFF
CDR3nt: TGTGCCAGCAGCAGGGACAGGGGTGGAGAAAAACTGTTTTTT

len: 16
v_gene: TRBV14
j_gene: TRBJ2-2
d_gene: TRBD2
abundance: .
CDR3aa: CASSQVSGRYTGELFF
CDR3nt: TGTGCCAGCAGCCAAGTAAGCGGGAGGTACACCGGGGAGCTGTTTTTT

len: 14
v_gene: TRBV24-1
j_gene: TRBJ1-1
d_gene: .
abundance: .
CDR3aa: CATSDPGSSTEAFF
CDR3nt: TGTGCCACCAGTGATCCGGGGTCGAGCACTGAAGCTTTCTTT

len: 15
v_gene: TRBV19
j_gene: TRBJ1-5
d_gene: .
abundance: .
CDR3aa: CATGAPGGSNQPQHF
CDR3nt: TGTGCCACCGGTGCTCCCGGGGGTAGCAATCAGCCCCAGCATTTT

len: 15
v_gene: TRBV10-3
j_gene: TRBJ1-1
d_gene: TRBD1
abundance: .
CDR3aa: CAISGRTGMNTEAFF
CDR3nt: TGTGCCATCAGTGGCCGGACAGGCATGAACACTGAAGCTTTCTTT

len: 16
v_gene: TRBV20-1
j_gene: TRBJ1-1
d_gene: .
abundance: medium-sized
CDR3aa: CSAPKEGRWRATEAFF
CDR3nt: TGCAGTGCTCCGAAAGAGGGACGATGGAGGGCTACTGAAGCTTTCTTT

len: 15
v_gene: TRBV29-1
j_gene: TRBJ2-6
d_gene: TRBD2
abundance: many
CDR3aa: CSVSGGGLGANVLTF
CDR3nt: TGCAGCGTTTCGGGAGGAGGGTTGGGGGCCAACGTCCTGACTTTC

len: 15
v_gene: TRBV19
j_gene: TRBJ1-5
d_gene: .
abundance: .
CDR3aa: CASSIGRRSSQPQHF
CDR3nt: TGTGCCAGTAGTATCGGCAGGCGATCTAGTCAGCCCCAGCATTTT

len: 14
v_gene: TRBV28
j_gene: TRBJ2-1
d_gene: .
abundance: many
CDR3aa: CASRRAGSNNEQFF
CDR3nt: TGTGCCAGCAGGAGGGCGGGAAGTAACAATGAGCAGTTCTTC

len: 15
v_gene: TRBV7-3
j_gene: TRBJ1-5
d_gene: TRBD1
abundance: .
CDR3aa: CASSVRDRSHQPQHF
CDR3nt: TGTGCCAGCAGCGTCCGGGACAGGTCCCATCAGCCCCAGCATTTT

len: 15
v_gene: TRBV20-1
j_gene: TRBJ2-1
d_gene: TRBD2
abundance: .
CDR3aa: CSANLFSGIFDEQFF
CDR3nt: TGCAGTGCTAACCTGTTTAGCGGGATATTCGATGAGCAGTTCTTC

len: 15
v_gene: TRBV9
j_gene: TRBJ2-3
d_gene: .
abundance: .
CDR3aa: CASGRGGAHTDTQYF
CDR3nt: TGTGCCAGCGGCAGAGGGGGGGCCCACACAGATACGCAGTATTTT

len: 15
v_gene: TRBV24-1
j_gene: TRBJ2-5
d_gene: TRBD2
abundance: many
CDR3aa: CATATSGTSVETQYF
CDR3nt: TGTGCCACCGCGACATCCGGGACTAGCGTAGAGACCCAGTACTTC

len: 15
v_gene: TRBV2
j_gene: TRBJ1-3
d_gene: .
abundance: .
CDR3aa: CASSVGDTAGNTIYF
CDR3nt: TGTGCCAGCAGCGTAGGAGACACGGCGGGAAACACCATATATTTT

len: 13
v_gene: TRBV7-9
j_gene: TRBJ1-1
d_gene: TRBD1
abundance: many
CDR3aa: CASSWGDRSVPFF
CDR3nt: TGTGCCAGCAGCTGGGGGGACAGGTCGGTACCTTTCTTT

len: 13
v_gene: TRBV29-1
j_gene: TRBJ2-7
d_gene: TRBD1
abundance: .
CDR3aa: CSVAGQATYEQYF
CDR3nt: TGCAGCGTTGCCGGACAGGCCACCTACGAGCAGTACTTC

len: 13
v_gene: TRBV4-1
j_gene: TRBJ1-5
d_gene: .
abundance: .
CDR3aa: CASSPRQYQPQHF
CDR3nt: TGCGCCAGCAGCCCTAGACAGTACCAGCCCCAGCATTTT

len: 14
v_gene: TRBV29-1
j_gene: TRBJ2-5
d_gene: TRBD2
abundance: few
CDR3aa: CSVEGAGGGETQYF
CDR3nt: TGCAGCGTTGAAGGGGCGGGAGGTGGAGAGACCCAGTACTTC

len: 13
v_gene: TRBV19
j_gene: TRBJ1-1
d_gene: .
abundance: .
CDR3aa: CASKRGIGTEAFF
CDR3nt: TGTGCCAGTAAACGGGGGATCGGCACTGAAGCTTTCTTT

len: 16
v_gene: TRBV29-1
j_gene: TRBJ2-5
d_gene: .
abundance: once
CDR3aa: CSVTRPGGRSEETQYF
CDR3nt: TGCAGCGTTACTCGCCCCGGAGGCCGTAGTGAAGAGACCCAGTACTTC

len: 15
v_gene: TRBV29-1
j_gene: TRBJ2-2
d_gene: TRBD1
abundance: few
CDR3aa: CSVGSGDRVPGELFF
CDR3nt: TGCAGCGTTGGGAGCGGGGACAGGGTGCCCGGGGAGCTGTTTTTT

len: 13
v_gene: TRBV4-1
j_gene: TRBJ1-6
d_gene: TRBD1
abundance: .
CDR3aa: CASGQDRDSPLHF
CDR3nt: TGCGCCAGCGGCCAAGACAGGGATTCACCCCTCCACTTT

len: 13
v_gene: TRBV30
j_gene: TRBJ1-5
d_gene: .
abundance: many
CDR3aa: CAWSVGANRPQHF
CDR3nt: TGTGCCTGGTCGGTCGGGGCTAATCGGCCCCAGCATTTT

len: 14
v_gene: TRBV24-1
j_gene: TRBJ2-3
d_gene: .
abundance: many
CDR3aa: CATSGALAADTQYF
CDR3nt: TGTGCCACCAGTGGGGCTTTAGCGGCAGATACGCAGTATTTT

len: 14
v_gene: TRBV11-2
j_gene: TRBJ2-3
d_gene: .
abundance: .
CDR3aa: CASTPVLGTDTQYF
CDR3nt: TGTGCCAGCACCCCCGTCCTGGGCACAGATACGCAGTATTTT

len: 16
v_gene: TRBV6-5
j_gene: TRBJ1-6
d_gene: TRBD1
abundance: few
CDR3aa: CASSYVSQGANSPLHF
CDR3nt: TGTGCCAGCAGTTACGTTTCACAGGGGGCTAATTCACCCCTCCACTTT

len: 14
v_gene: TRBV6-6
j_gene: TRBJ2-7
d_gene: .
abundance: many
CDR3aa: CASSETGSSYEQYF
CDR3nt: TGTGCCAGCAGTGAGACAGGCAGCTCCTACGAGCAGTACTTC

len: 17
v_gene: TRBV5-8
j_gene: TRBJ1-3
d_gene: TRBD1
abundance: .
CDR3aa: CASSLHTGTGAGNTIYF
CDR3nt: TGTGCCAGCAGCTTACATACAGGGACAGGGGCTGGAAACACCATATATTTT

len: 9
v_gene: TRBV29-1
j_gene: TRBJ1-2
d_gene: TRBD1
abundance: .
CDR3aa: CSVTGGNTF
CDR3nt: TGCAGCGTTACAGGGGGCAACACCTTC

len: 14
v_gene: TRBV15
j_gene: TRBJ1-4
d_gene: TRBD1
abundance: .
CDR3aa: CATSRLTGSGKLFF
CDR3nt: TGTGCCACCAGCAGACTGACAGGGAGCGGAAAACTGTTTTTT

len: 15
v_gene: TRBV13
j_gene: TRBJ1-5
d_gene: TRBD1
abundance: .
CDR3aa: CASSQNRGRRQPQHF
CDR3nt: TGTGCCAGCAGCCAAAACAGGGGGCGCCGGCAGCCCCAGCATTTT

len: 13
v_gene: TRBV9
j_gene: TRBJ2-7
d_gene: .
abundance: .
CDR3aa: CASSMGTWNEQYF
CDR3nt: TGTGCCAGTAGTATGGGGACCTGGAATGAGCAGTACTTC

len: 13
v_gene: TRBV7-8
j_gene: TRBJ1-2
d_gene: .
abundance: .
CDR3aa: CASSVGRIGGYTF
CDR3nt: TGTGCCAGCAGTGTGGGCAGGATCGGCGGCTACACCTTC

len: 13
v_gene: TRBV20-1
j_gene: TRBJ2-5
d_gene: .
abundance: .
CDR3aa: CSARAGEGETQYF
CDR3nt: TGCAGTGCTAGAGCGGGAGAGGGAGAGACCCAGTACTTC

len: 16
v_gene: TRBV11-2
j_gene: TRBJ2-5
d_gene: .
abundance: many
CDR3aa: CASSLGFWGSGETQYF
CDR3nt: TGTGCCAGCAGCTTAGGATTTTGGGGATCCGGAGAGACCCAGTACTTC

len: 16
v_gene: TRBV2
j_gene: TRBJ2-1
d_gene: .
abundance: many
CDR3aa: CASSDPIESSYNEQFF
CDR3nt: TGTGCCAGCAGTGATCCAATCGAGAGCTCCTACAATGAGCAGTTCTTC

len: 12
v_gene: TRBV29-1
j_gene: TRBJ1-2
d_gene: .
abundance: .
CDR3aa: CSVDSGYYGYTF
CDR3nt: TGCAGCGTTGATTCCGGGTACTATGGCTACACCTTC

len: 13
v_gene: TRBV4-2
j_gene: TRBJ2-1
d_gene: .
abundance: many
CDR3aa: CASSQDPDNEQFF
CDR3nt: TGTGCCAGCAGCCAAGACCCTGACAATGAGCAGTTCTTC

len: 12
v_gene: TRBV19
j_gene: TRBJ1-1
d_gene: .
abundance: once
CDR3aa: CASSIWGLEAFF
CDR3nt: TGTGCCAGTAGTATATGGGGCCTTGAAGCTTTCTTT

len: 16
v_gene: TRBV20-1
j_gene: TRBJ1-6
d_gene: .
abundance: many
CDR3aa: CSARDQQSVSYSPLHF
CDR3nt: TGCAGTGCTAGAGATCAACAGTCGGTGTCATATTCACCCCTCCACTTT

len: 15
v_gene: TRBV7-3
j_gene: TRBJ2-1
d_gene: TRBD1
abundance: .
CDR3aa: CASSLIAGLRDRQFF
CDR3nt: TGTGCCAGCAGCTTAATAGCCGGACTCCGGGACAGGCAGTTCTTC

len: 14
v_gene: TRBV6-5
j_gene: TRBJ1-5
d_gene: .
abundance: .
CDR3aa: CAISVSANNQPQHF
CDR3nt: TGTGCCATCAGTGTGTCGGCAAACAATCAGCCCCAGCATTTT

len: 14
v_gene: TRBV6-5
j_gene: TRBJ1-1
d_gene: .
abundance: many
CDR3aa: CASRFRLGNTEAFF
CDR3nt: TGTGCCAGCAGATTCCGTCTAGGGAACACTGAAGCTTTCTTT

len: 13
v_gene: TRBV10-1
j_gene: TRBJ1-1
d_gene: .
abundance: .
CDR3aa: CASSESSASEAFF
CDR3nt: TGCGCCAGCAGTGAGTCGTCAGCTTCTGAAGCTTTCTTT

len: 15
v_gene: TRBV19
j_gene: TRBJ1-1
d_gene: TRBD1
abundance: .
CDR3aa: CASRKTGWTNTEAYF
CDR3nt: TGTGCCAGCCGAAAGACAGGGTGGACGAACACTGAAGCTTACTTT

len: 16
v_gene: TRBV20-1
j_gene: TRBJ2-5
d_gene: TRBD2
abundance: .
CDR3aa: CGARATGLARGRTQYF
CDR3nt: TGCGGTGCTAGAGCCACAGGACTAGCGAGAGGCCGGACCCAGTACTTC

len: 11
v_gene: TRBV2
j_gene: TRBJ2-7
d_gene: .
abundance: many
CDR3aa: CAPPCSYEQYF
CDR3nt: TGTGCACCTCCGTGCTCCTACGAGCAGTACTTC

len: 16
v_gene: TRBV4-3
j_gene: TRBJ2-2
d_gene: .
abundance: many
CDR3aa: CASSQDLGGPTGELFF
CDR3nt: TGCGCCAGCAGCCAAGATCTCGGAGGGCCCACCGGGGAGCTGTTTTTT